These T cell receptor beta chains were read from a single sample in a study of cytomegalovirus exposure and HLA in healthy donors. Here immunoSEQ multiplex PCR was the method, and the copy in TCRdb shows in-frame clones only, minus some. Of some 150,000 clones in the sample, around three fifths were seen once. The sequenced sample consisted of PBMCs. The receptor source for this set is a woman in her twenties or thirties in good health and CMV-seropositive. The CDR3 runs from the conserved cysteine through the conserved F or W. The order of the fields is V gene, clone size, D gene, J gene, CDR3 DNA, CDR3 protein. The D gene is left open where the match is weak. A clone size is listed for some rows: how often the clone was seen (once, few, many), or a class if it is expanded.

v_gene: TRBV30; abundance: .; d_gene: .; j_gene: TRBJ1-2; CDR3nt: TGTGCCTGGAGTAGGAACAGGGCATATGGCTACACCTTC; CDR3aa: CAWSRNRAYGYTF
v_gene: TRBV2; abundance: .; d_gene: .; j_gene: TRBJ1-3; CDR3nt: TGTGCCAGCAGTGAATTGTTGTCAGGGGCGCTAGGAAACACCATATATTTT; CDR3aa: CASSELLSGALGNTIYF
v_gene: TRBV13; abundance: .; d_gene: TRBD1; j_gene: TRBJ2-1; CDR3nt: TGTGCCAGTGGACAGGGGGCAAGAGTTGAGCAGTTCTTC; CDR3aa: CASGQGARVEQFF
v_gene: TRBV5-4; abundance: .; d_gene: .; j_gene: TRBJ1-2; CDR3nt: TGTGCCAGCAGCTTTCCCGGGGGAAGAGGAAGTAACTATGGCTACACCTTC; CDR3aa: CASSFPGGRGSNYGYTF
v_gene: TRBV5-4; abundance: .; d_gene: .; j_gene: TRBJ2-1; CDR3nt: TGTGCCAGCAGCTTGGGACTCCAGTACAATGAGCAGTTCTTC; CDR3aa: CASSLGLQYNEQFF
v_gene: TRBV2; abundance: .; d_gene: .; j_gene: TRBJ2-1; CDR3nt: TGTGCCAGCAGGGGGGACTCCAATGAGCAGTTCTTC; CDR3aa: CASRGDSNEQFF
v_gene: TRBV28; abundance: few; d_gene: .; j_gene: TRBJ2-5; CDR3nt: TGTGCCAGCAGTTTCTCCCCCGGGAGTCGCCCCCAGTACTTC; CDR3aa: CASSFSPGSRPQYF
v_gene: TRBV19; abundance: .; d_gene: TRBD2; j_gene: TRBJ2-3; CDR3nt: TGTGCCAGTAGTATCCCCTCTAGCGGGAGTCAGGGAGATACGCAGTATTTT; CDR3aa: CASSIPSSGSQGDTQYF
v_gene: TRBV6-5; abundance: .; d_gene: .; j_gene: TRBJ1-2; CDR3nt: TGTGCCAGCAGTTACGCCCACACGGACTACTATGGCTACACCTTC; CDR3aa: CASSYAHTDYYGYTF
v_gene: TRBV27; abundance: few; d_gene: TRBD1; j_gene: TRBJ1-5; CDR3nt: TGTGCCAGCAGTTTATGGGGACAGGGGATAGTGCAGCCCCAGCATTTT; CDR3aa: CASSLWGQGIVQPQHF
v_gene: TRBV6-6; abundance: .; d_gene: .; j_gene: TRBJ1-4; CDR3nt: TGTGCCAGCAGGCAAGACGGGGAGGAAAAACTGTTTTTT; CDR3aa: CASRQDGEEKLFF
v_gene: TRBV5-4; abundance: .; d_gene: .; j_gene: TRBJ1-3; CDR3nt: TGTGCCAGCAGCTTGTATCCTGGAAACACCATATATTTT; CDR3aa: CASSLYPGNTIYF
v_gene: TRBV6-1; abundance: .; d_gene: .; j_gene: TRBJ1-2; CDR3nt: TGTGCCAGCAGTTTGGACAGAGCCTATGGCTACACCTTC; CDR3aa: CASSLDRAYGYTF
v_gene: TRBV19; abundance: .; d_gene: TRBD1; j_gene: TRBJ1-3; CDR3nt: TGTGCCAGTAGGGGACAGGGGATGATTGTTATGGGAAACACCATATATTTT; CDR3aa: CASRGQGMIVMGNTIYF
v_gene: TRBV10-1; abundance: few; d_gene: .; j_gene: TRBJ2-7; CDR3nt: TGCGCCAGCAGTGCATTAGCCAACGAGCAGTACTTC; CDR3aa: CASSALANEQYF
v_gene: TRBV5-1; abundance: .; d_gene: TRBD1; j_gene: TRBJ2-7; CDR3nt: TGCGCCAGCAGCTCACAGGGGCGCGAGCAGTACTTC; CDR3aa: CASSSQGREQYF
v_gene: TRBV6-5; abundance: .; d_gene: .; j_gene: TRBJ1-5; CDR3nt: TGTGCCAGCAGCCCCTGGAGAGGCAATCAGCCCCAGCATTTT; CDR3aa: CASSPWRGNQPQHF
v_gene: TRBV5-8; abundance: .; d_gene: .; j_gene: TRBJ2-3; CDR3nt: TGTGCCAGCAGCTTATATATCGGTAGATTAGATACGCAGTATTTT; CDR3aa: CASSLYIGRLDTQYF
v_gene: TRBV14; abundance: few; d_gene: .; j_gene: TRBJ1-4; CDR3nt: TGTGCCAGCAGCCATGGACAAGCAACTAATGAAAAACTGTTTTTT; CDR3aa: CASSHGQATNEKLFF
v_gene: TRBV7-9; abundance: .; d_gene: .; j_gene: TRBJ1-2; CDR3nt: TGTGCCAGCAGCTTACAGCGACGGGGAGGGATGAAAGGCTACACCTTC; CDR3aa: CASSLQRRGGMKGYTF
v_gene: TRBV30; abundance: .; d_gene: TRBD1; j_gene: TRBJ2-7; CDR3nt: TGTGCCTGGACAGGGGGTTACGAGCAGTACTTC; CDR3aa: CAWTGGYEQYF
v_gene: TRBV4-2; abundance: .; d_gene: .; j_gene: TRBJ2-1; CDR3nt: TGTGCCAGCAGCCAAGGTCTTATCGGGACTCCAACCTACAATGAGCAGTTCTTC; CDR3aa: CASSQGLIGTPTYNEQFF
v_gene: TRBV5-6; abundance: .; d_gene: TRBD1; j_gene: TRBJ1-6; CDR3nt: TGTGCCAGCAGCTTGGACAGGGGGTTTAATTCACCCCTCCACTTT; CDR3aa: CASSLDRGFNSPLHF
v_gene: TRBV15; abundance: once; d_gene: .; j_gene: TRBJ1-2; CDR3nt: TGTGCCACCAGCAAAGAACAGGGAAACTATGGCTACACCTTC; CDR3aa: CATSKEQGNYGYTF
v_gene: TRBV19; abundance: .; d_gene: .; j_gene: TRBJ2-1; CDR3nt: TGTGCCAGTAGTACCGGGACAACTACCTACAATGAGCAGTTCTTC; CDR3aa: CASSTGTTTYNEQFF
v_gene: TRBV6-4; abundance: .; d_gene: TRBD2; j_gene: TRBJ2-1; CDR3nt: TGTGCCAGCAGAATTAGCGGGAGTCACGATGAGCAGTTCTTC; CDR3aa: CASRISGSHDEQFF